This TCR beta chain was found in a study of cytomegalovirus exposure and HLA in healthy donors. Study-level background: An earlier analysis identified 110 million or so unique TCR beta sequences in approximately 190 million T cells. General study findings and limits: Presence/absence comparisons presumed near-even sequencing depth among donors.

60 Vbeta and 13 Jbeta primers were used in PCR. Under the authors' procedure: Per a later analysis, the number of unique TCR beta chains was approximately 80 million, of which about 10 million were shared. The data were produced by immunoSEQ multiplex PCR, yet TCRdb's version contains in-frame clones alone and is incomplete. For V, J and clone size, that table is used; D and trimming come from the DNA. The sample table sets out 180,000 or so clones. V dropped 4 bases and J dropped 1; count of bases not matched to a gene: 3. CDR1 is LNHDA and CDR2 is SQIVND in the germline V gene (reference sequence). This CDR3 is built from 15 residues. Comments on this clone: Its target is not known.

Source material: PBMCs. The V gene is TRBV19, the J gene TRBJ2-7; 11 bases match TRBD2. This TCR was sampled from a boy aged 5-17 years in good health and CMV-seronegative. Here the CDR3 reads CASSTTSGGSYEQYF. DNA for the CDR3: TGTGCCAGTAGTACCACTAGCGGGGGTTCCTACGAGCAGTACTTC. Together with reference TRBV19 and TRBJ2-7, the CDR3 gives the full variable domain: DGGITQSPKYLFRKEGQNVTLSCEQNLNHDAMYWYRQDPGQGLRLIYYSQIVNDFQKGDIAEGYSVSREKKESFPLTVTSAQKNPTAFYLCASSTTSGGSYEQYFGPGTRLTVT.